This T cell receptor beta chain was sequenced during a study of cytomegalovirus exposure and HLA in healthy donors. Trimming removed 0 bases from V and 6 bases from J; junction bases left unmatched: 3. CDR1 LGHNA and CDR2 YNFKEQ come from the germline V gene. The CDR3 runs to 16 residues. TCRdb's copy holds only in-frame clones and misses some; the assay was immunoSEQ multiplex PCR. The table records around 400,000 clones, more than 80% of them present only once. Notes on the study in general: While the bulk of TCR sequences proved rare, some public TCRs turned up in many donors. There were 150 to 200 TCR beta chains listed as cytomegalovirus-associated. In vitro work confirmed that three CMV-associated chains recognize CMV antigens.

As regards this clone: Its antigen remains unknown.

The clonotype comes from a woman under 30 in good health and CMV-seronegative. V is TRBV4-2 and J is TRBJ2-1, with 12 bases identical to TRBD2. The sample consisted of PBMCs. CDR3 coding DNA: TGTGCCAGCAGCCAAGATAGGGGACTAGCGGGCAATGAGCAGTTCTTC. This codes for CASSQDRGLAGNEQFF.